A single sample is the source of the 21 T cell receptor beta chains below, sequenced in a study of cytomegalovirus exposure and HLA in healthy donors. Primers included in the PCR were 60 Vbeta and 13 Jbeta primers. TCRdb's copy holds only in-frame clones and misses some; the assay was immunoSEQ multiplex PCR. The repertoire holds roughly 65,000 clones, with 60% to 80% as singletons. Material: PBMCs. These receptors all stem from a man aged 35-49 years in good health and CMV-seropositive.

The chain links TRBV9 to TRBJ2-5; D is possibly TRBD2 (6 bases). Germline CDR1 is SGDLS and CDR2 is YYNGEE. Trimming shortened V by 4 bases and J by 5 bases, and 12 bases separated the two germline ends. This CDR3 spans 13 amino acids. The CDR3 coding sequence is TGTGCCAGCAGCTTATGGGGGACTGAGACCCAGTACTTC. It is translated as CASSLWGTETQYF. Full variable domain (missing parts from reference TRBV9 and TRBJ2-5): DSGVTQTPKHLITATGQRVTLRCSPRSGDLSVYWYQQSLDQGLQFLIQYYNGEERAKGNILERFSAQQFPDLHSELNLSSLELGDSALYFCASSLWGTETQYFGPGTRLLVL.

The chain joins TRBV6-1 to TRBJ2-1, with TRBD2 identical over 8 bases. V gave up 1 base and J gave up 2 bases; unmatched junction bases: 4. Germline CDR1 reads MNHNS; CDR2 reads SASEGT. CDR3 length: 16 residues. The CDR3 is CASSEVPGGAYNEQFF. DNA of the CDR3: TGTGCCAGCAGTGAAGTGCCGGGGGGGGCCTACAATGAGCAGTTCTTC.

This clone was recorded a few times. The genes are TRBV6-5 and TRBJ2-7; 7 bases match TRBD1. Germline V gives CDR1 MNHEY, CDR2 SVGAGI. With V trimmed by 8 bases and J by 5 bases, 12 bases remained unmatched. The CDR3 extends over 14 amino acids. The CDR3 reads CASHSPGQNNEQYF. CDR3 nucleotide sequence: TGTGCCAGCCATTCACCGGGACAGAACAACGAGCAGTACTTC.

This chain joins TRBV30 and TRBJ2-5, with 7 bases matching TRBD1. After removal of 5 bases from V and 1 base from J, the junction contained 4 bases not matched to a gene. Per the germline V gene, CDR1 is GTSNPN and CDR2 is SVGIG (reference sequence). This CDR3 has 13 residues. The chain's CDR3 is CAWAQGIQETQYF. The CDR3 nucleotides are TGTGCCTGGGCACAGGGGATCCAAGAGACCCAGTACTTC.

V and J are TRBV19 and TRBJ1-1; 8 bases fit TRBD1. Germline values: CDR1 LNHDA, CDR2 SQIVND (reference sequence). This CDR3 is 15 amino acids long. V lost 0 bases, J lost 4 bases, and 4 bases stayed unmatched. The CDR3 sequence: CASSIDYRGGTEAFF. CDR3 nucleotides: TGTGCCAGTAGTATAGACTACAGGGGGGGCACTGAAGCTTTCTTT.

This chain uses TRBV6-1 with TRBJ2-2, with D maybe TRBD2 (5 bases). Germline V CDR1 and CDR2: MNHNS, SASEGT. V was shortened by 1 base and J by 6 bases, with 12 bases between the two germline ends. This CDR3 comprises 15 residues. CDR3 coding DNA: TGTGCCAGCAGTGAAGTTCGGGCGGAGGCCGGGGAGCTGTTTTTT. It is translated as CASSEVRAEAGELFF.

This clone was seen only a few times. The chain links TRBV9 to TRBJ2-3; 9 nucleotides line up with TRBD1. The germline CDR1 and CDR2 sequences are SGDLS and YYNGEE. The CDR3 covers 16 residues. V lost 2 bases, J lost 3 bases, and 7 bases stayed unmatched. The CDR3 DNA reads as TGTGCCAGCAGCGTCCGGACAGGGGAGGGAACAGATACGCAGTATTTT. Protein: CASSVRTGEGTDTQYF.

The rearrangement links TRBV5-6 to TRBJ1-2, with a weak D call TRBD1 (6 bases). CDR3 size: 15 residues. V was clipped by 4 bases and J by 4 bases, with 17 bases between them. The germline V gene has CDR1 SGHDT and CDR2 YYEEEE. The CDR3 loop reads CASSKEQGSGYGYTF. CDR3 nucleotides: TGTGCCAGCAGCAAAGAACAGGGATCGGGCTATGGCTACACCTTC.

This sequence joins TRBV29-1 and TRBJ1-5; 7 bases match TRBD1. Germline lookup yields CDR1 SQVTM and CDR2 ANQGSEA. This CDR3 has 12 amino acids. V trimming: 6 bases; J trimming: 6 bases; junction bases outside the gene matches: 5. CDR3 in amino acids: CSVTSGGQPQHF. In nucleotides, the CDR3 is TGCAGCGTAACCTCAGGGGGTCAGCCCCAGCATTTT.

The V call is TRBV10-3, the J call TRBJ1-3, with 8 bases aligning to TRBD1. This CDR3 comprises 16 residues. The V and J ends lost 5 bases and 3 bases, in that order; junction bases with no gene match: 9. Germline V gene data show CDR1 as ENHRY and CDR2 as SYGVKD. The CDR3 DNA sequence: TGTGCCATCAGTAAATCTGACAGGGGCCTTGGAAACACCATATATTTT. The encoded protein is CAISKSDRGLGNTIYF.

The chain carries TRBV5-6 and TRBJ2-6; 9 positions agree with TRBD1. The CDR3 runs 16 residues. The V segment lost 4 bases and the J segment 3 bases; nucleotides outside the gene matches: 5. The germline V gene encodes CDR1 SGHDT and CDR2 YYEEEE. The CDR3 loop reads CASSDRGTSGANVLTF. CDR3 in DNA: TGTGCCAGCAGCGACAGGGGGACAAGTGGGGCCAACGTCCTGACTTTC.

This clone was seen a single time. The V gene is TRBV29-1, the J gene TRBJ1-1; D remains ambiguous. In germline, CDR1 is SQVTM, CDR2 ANQGSEA. Trimming took off 1 base at V and 3 bases at J, with 9 bases between the two ends. The CDR3 length is 13 residues. The chain's CDR3 is CSVEVGFDTEAFF. The CDR3 DNA is TGCAGCGTTGAAGTCGGGTTTGACACTGAAGCTTTCTTT.

CDR3 sequence: CSAPGGGRAADTQYF. The CDR3 DNA sequence: TGCAGCGCTCCGGGAGGCGGGAGGGCCGCAGATACGCAGTATTTT. The V call is TRBV29-1, the J call TRBJ2-3; 9 bases are a match to TRBD2. The ends lost 7 bases at V and 4 bases at J; junction bases unmatched: 12. Germline CDR1 and CDR2: SQVTM and ANQGSEA. This CDR3 spans 15 amino acids.

The rearrangement links TRBV11-2 to TRBJ2-7, with 7 bases matching TRBD1. Germline CDR1 SGHAT, CDR2 FQNNGV. The CDR3 sequence is 15 residues long. The ends lost 5 bases at V and 1 base at J; junction bases unmatched: 8. The CDR3 loop reads CASSANRGFSYEQYF. In nucleotides, the CDR3 is TGTGCCAGCAGCGCGAACAGGGGATTTTCCTACGAGCAGTACTTC.

The rearrangement links TRBV4-3 to TRBJ2-5; TRBD1 might be the D (6 bases). Germline V lookup: CDR1 LGHNA, CDR2 YSLEER. Trimming left V 1 base short and J 1 base short, with 13 bases between. There are 16 residues in the CDR3. CDR3 nucleotides: TGCGCCAGCAGCCAAGCCTCGCCAGGGGCCCAAGAGACCCAGTACTTC. It yields the protein CASSQASPGAQETQYF.

This chain connects TRBV9 to TRBJ1-5; the D gene is possibly TRBD1 (5 bases). The germline V gene has CDR1 SGDLS and CDR2 YYNGEE. The CDR3 has 16 amino acids. The germline V and J ends were trimmed by 1 base and 2 bases, with 13 bases remaining between them. CDR3 coding DNA: TGTGCCAGCAGCGTACGATGGGGGGAAGGCAATCAGCCCCAGCATTTT. Its translation: CASSVRWGEGNQPQHF.

V and J are TRBV14 and TRBJ2-7, with TRBD1 matching 10 bases. Trimming removed 3 bases from V and 5 bases from J; junction bases left unmatched: 1. CDR1 is SGHDN and CDR2 is FVKESK in the germline V gene. This CDR3 has 13 residues. CDR3: CASSHDRGHEQYF. The DNA of the CDR3 is TGTGCCAGCAGCCATGACAGGGGGCACGAGCAGTACTTC.

This clone has just one count. The V and J genes are TRBV9 and TRBJ2-5; 8 bases are a match to TRBD2. Germline V gives CDR1 SGDLS, CDR2 YYNGEE. V lost 3 bases, J lost 5 bases, and 6 bases stayed unmatched. CDR3 length equals 14 residues. The CDR3 coding sequence is TGTGCCAGCAGCGGAGGGACTAGTCTGGAGACCCAGTACTTC. This codes for CASSGGTSLETQYF.

This clone was counted only a few times. The CDR3 is CASSLESPEKLFF. The DNA for the CDR3 is TGTGCCAGCAGCTTAGAAAGCCCCGAAAAACTGTTTTTT. J is TRBJ1-4 and V is TRBV11-3; no clear D. The germline CDR1 and CDR2 sequences are SGHNT and YENEEA. The CDR3 has 13 residues. The V gene lost 0 bases and the J gene lost 8 bases, with 7 bases spanning the gap.

V gene TRBV27 combines with J gene TRBJ1-1; TRBD1 is a possible D gene (5 bases). Trimming removed 2 bases from V and 4 bases from J, with 11 bases in between. Germline CDR1 is MNHEY and CDR2 is SMNVEV (reference sequence). The CDR3 covers 14 residues. CDR3 sequence reads: CASSLAGFGTEAFF. CDR3 nucleotides: TGTGCCAGCAGTTTAGCAGGGTTCGGCACTGAAGCTTTCTTT.

V is TRBV5-4 and J is TRBJ2-1, with 15 bases that match TRBD2. CDR1 and CDR2 (germline): SGHNT, YYREEE (reference sequence). This CDR3 is built from 16 residues. For the CDR3, the DNA is TGTGTCGCGACTGGACTAGCGGGGGGGCGTAATAATGAGCAGTTCTTC. Residues: CVATGLAGGRNNEQFF.